These T cell receptor beta chains were read from a single sample in a study of CD8 T cells in ankylosing spondylitis. One entry per CDR3 protein, called by TCRdb with MiXCR from the 5' RACE reads. The data contain more than 60,000 distinct CDR3 sequences, approximately 5.3% of them singletons. What was sequenced was blood, either unsorted or a sorted T cell fraction (not recorded which). All receptors derive from a male donor with ankylosing spondylitis or in good health (not recorded which). CDR3s include the opening cysteine and the closing phenylalanine or tryptophan. D genes are given only for firm matches. Each size is once, few, many, or a class for an expanded clone.

d_gene: TRBD2; abundance: many; j_gene: TRBJ2-1; v_gene: TRBV28; CDR3aa: CASIRTSGGADEQFF; CDR3nt: TGTGCCAGCATACGGACTAGCGGGGGGGCGGATGAGCAGTTCTTC
d_gene: .; abundance: many; j_gene: TRBJ2-7; v_gene: TRBV3-1; CDR3aa: CASSPQGSYEQYF; CDR3nt: TGTGCCAGCAGCCCCCAAGGCAGCTACGAGCAGTACTTC
d_gene: TRBD2; abundance: many; j_gene: TRBJ2-3; v_gene: TRBV24-1; CDR3aa: CATAGGTEDTQYF; CDR3nt: TGTGCCACCGCCGGGGGGACGGAAGATACGCAGTATTTT
d_gene: .; abundance: many; j_gene: TRBJ2-1; v_gene: TRBV7-3; CDR3aa: CASSSSGDSSYNEQFF; CDR3nt: TGTGCCAGCAGCTCGTCGGGCGATAGCTCCTACAATGAGCAGTTCTTC
d_gene: .; abundance: many; j_gene: TRBJ2-1; v_gene: TRBV28; CDR3aa: CATRSRAPFNEQFF; CDR3nt: TGTGCCACCAGAAGCCGGGCTCCCTTCAATGAGCAGTTCTTC
d_gene: .; abundance: many; j_gene: TRBJ1-3; v_gene: TRBV19; CDR3aa: CASTPQPALGNTIYF; CDR3nt: TGTGCCAGTACCCCCCAGCCGGCTCTGGGAAACACCATATATTTT
d_gene: .; abundance: many; j_gene: TRBJ2-7; v_gene: TRBV4-3; CDR3aa: CASSPEGPDREISYEQYF; CDR3nt: TGCGCCAGCAGCCCTGAGGGCCCGGACAGAGAAATAAGCTACGAGCAGTACTTC
d_gene: TRBD2; abundance: many; j_gene: TRBJ2-5; v_gene: TRBV29-1; CDR3aa: CSGSGGALETQYF; CDR3nt: TGCAGCGGAAGCGGGGGGGCTTTGGAGACCCAGTACTTC
d_gene: TRBD1; abundance: many; j_gene: TRBJ2-5; v_gene: TRBV29-1; CDR3aa: CSVGTGGETQYF; CDR3nt: TGCAGCGTTGGGACAGGCGGAGAGACCCAGTACTTC
d_gene: TRBD1; abundance: many; j_gene: TRBJ1-1; v_gene: TRBV29-1; CDR3aa: CSVPAPTGGWGEAFF; CDR3nt: TGCAGCGTGCCCGCCCCGACAGGGGGCTGGGGTGAAGCTTTCTTT
d_gene: TRBD1; abundance: many; j_gene: TRBJ2-3; v_gene: TRBV5-1; CDR3aa: CASRSLSTPTGSLDF; CDR3nt: TGCGCCAGCAGATCCCTCTCGACCCCGACAGGGAGTCTGGATTTT
d_gene: TRBD1; abundance: many; j_gene: TRBJ2-2; v_gene: TRBV2; CDR3aa: CASRDGLGQGNTGELFF; CDR3nt: TGTGCCAGCAGAGATGGTTTGGGACAGGGGAACACCGGGGAGCTGTTTTTT
d_gene: TRBD1; abundance: many; j_gene: TRBJ2-1; v_gene: TRBV18; CDR3aa: CASSPGQGASNEQFF; CDR3nt: TGTGCCAGCTCACCAGGACAGGGGGCCTCCAATGAGCAGTTCTTC
d_gene: .; abundance: many; j_gene: TRBJ1-1; v_gene: TRBV11-2; CDR3aa: CASSLDFQPEAFF; CDR3nt: TGTGCCAGCAGCTTAGATTTCCAGCCTGAAGCTTTCTTT
d_gene: .; abundance: many; j_gene: TRBJ2-1; v_gene: TRBV20-1; CDR3aa: CSARIEAWQFF; CDR3nt: TGCAGTGCTAGAATAGAAGCCTGGCAGTTCTTC
d_gene: .; abundance: many; j_gene: TRBJ2-5; v_gene: TRBV5-6; CDR3aa: CASSGLGNDKTQYF; CDR3nt: TGTGCCAGCAGCGGCTTGGGGAACGATAAGACCCAGTACTTC
d_gene: TRBD1; abundance: many; j_gene: TRBJ2-2; v_gene: TRBV12-3/TRBV12-4; CDR3aa: CASSHLGQGIVGELFF; CDR3nt: TGTGCCAGCAGCCACTTGGGACAGGGGATCGTCGGGGAGCTGTTTTTT